Listed below are T cell receptor beta chains from one sample, sequenced in a study of T cell responses to AZD1222 COVID-19 vaccine. The repertoire was sequenced with immunoSEQ multiplex PCR; TCRdb's copy has only in-frame clones and lacks some. Here the sample spans 150,000 to 200,000 clones, about 91% being singletons. The material sequenced was peripheral blood, taken 28 days after the second AZD1222 dose. All receptors derive from an adult who received the AZD1222 COVID-19 vaccine. Both conserved end residues are part of each CDR3. D genes are given only for firm matches. Clone size is stated in some rows and not others, as once, few, many or a class when expanded.

d_call	j_call	clone_size	v_call	cdr3_nt	cdr3_aa
-	TRBJ1-5	-	TRBV21-1	TGTGCCAGCAGCAAAGGAGAGAGTCGCAATCAGCCCCAGCATTTT	CASSKGESRNQPQHF
-	TRBJ2-3	-	TRBV27	TGTGCCAGCAGTTTATCGTGGGCAGGGTCCGGCCGGGCTTACACAGATACGCAGTATTTT	CASSLSWAGSGRAYTDTQYF
TRBD1	TRBJ1-4	-	TRBV11-2	TGTGCCAGCAGCTCCCCCAGGGGGCCGTTTGAAAAACTGTTTTTT	CASSSPRGPFEKLFF
TRBD2	TRBJ2-7	once	TRBV7-2	TGTGCCAGCAGCTGGACTAGCGGGAGCCTCGAGCAGTACTTC	CASSWTSGSLEQYF
-	TRBJ1-5	-	TRBV19	TGTGCCAGTAAGACAGCCCTATATAGCAATCAGCCCCAGCATTTT	CASKTALYSNQPQHF
TRBD1	TRBJ1-1	-	TRBV6-4	TGTGCCAGCAGGGGGACAGGGAGGAACACTGAAGCTTTCTTT	CASRGTGRNTEAFF
-	TRBJ2-6	-	TRBV5-1	TGCGCCAGCAGCAGATTACAGGGTCTAGGCTCTGGGGCCAACGTCCTGACTTTC	CASSRLQGLGSGANVLTF
-	TRBJ1-6	-	TRBV9	TGTGCCAGCAGCGTAGGCCGGTCGGGGAATAGACCCCTCCACTTT	CASSVGRSGNRPLHF
TRBD1	TRBJ1-1	-	TRBV10-2	TGCGCCAGCAGTGAGAGACAGGGGAACACTGAAGCTTTCTTT	CASSERQGNTEAFF
-	TRBJ2-2	once	TRBV6-1	TGTGCCAGCAGTGAAGCGAGTGGGGTGGGGTCCGGGGAGCTGTTTTTT	CASSEASGVGSGELFF
TRBD1	TRBJ1-1	-	TRBV5-6	TGTGCCAGCAGCTTGGAGACAGGGGTCACTGAAGCTTTCTTT	CASSLETGVTEAFF
-	TRBJ2-5	-	TRBV7-9	TGTGCCAGCACCGACGGGGAGACCCAGTACTTC	CASTDGETQYF
-	TRBJ2-4	-	TRBV7-2	TGTGCCAGCAGCTTAGCGAGGCTCCAACCCCAAGCCAAAAACATTCAGTACTTC	CASSLARLQPQAKNIQYF
-	TRBJ1-4	-	TRBV4-1	TGCGCCAGCAGCCAAGAAGGGCTACGAGCCGAAAAACTGTTTTTT	CASSQEGLRAEKLFF
-	TRBJ1-1	-	TRBV18	TGTGCCAGCTCAGGGGCCTGGGGAAACACTGAAGCTTTCTTT	CASSGAWGNTEAFF
-	TRBJ1-6	few	TRBV3-1/TRBV3-2	TGTGCCAGCAGCCGGGGGGGACCCCTCCACTTT	CASSRGGPLHF
-	TRBJ2-1	-	TRBV15	TGTGCCACCAGCAGAGTAGGAGGGCAGGGCAAGCAGTTCTTC	CATSRVGGQGKQFF
TRBD2	TRBJ2-2	-	TRBV7-9	TGTGCCAGTTTACTAGCGGGGGCGAACACCGGGGAGCTGTTTTTT	CASLLAGANTGELFF
-	TRBJ1-1	-	TRBV11-1	TGTGCCAGCAGCCGCTCGAACACTGAAGCTTTCTTT	CASSRSNTEAFF
-	TRBJ1-2	-	TRBV11-3	TGTGCCAGCAGCTTAGACGTTGGGGACGTTTATAACTATGGCTACACCTTC	CASSLDVGDVYNYGYTF
-	TRBJ1-5	-	TRBV2	TGTGCCAGCAGTGGGGAGACCAATCAGCCCCAGCATTTT	CASSGETNQPQHF
-	TRBJ1-6	-	TRBV4-1	TGCGCCAGCAGCCAAGTGGAGGGGAGCTCCTATAATTCACCCCTCCACTTT	CASSQVEGSSYNSPLHF
-	TRBJ1-2	few	TRBV10-3	TGTGCCATCAGTGCCTCCCCCTCAGGGGAGGTTGTGGGCTATGGCTACACCTTC	CAISASPSGEVVGYGYTF
-	TRBJ2-2	-	TRBV28	TGTGCCAGCAGAACGCCGGGTGGAAACACCGGGGAGCTGTTTTTT	CASRTPGGNTGELFF
TRBD2	TRBJ2-5	-	TRBV7-8	TGTGCCAGCAGCTTAGATTCGCCTAGCGGGCGGGAGACCCAGTACTTC	CASSLDSPSGRETQYF
-	TRBJ1-5	-	TRBV21-1	TGTGCCAGCAGCAAAGCGAGGTTGGCGCAGACTAATCAGCCCCAGCATTTT	CASSKARLAQTNQPQHF
-	TRBJ1-1	once	TRBV5-1	TGCGCCAGCAGCTTGTCCAGGGTGGGGGAGAGCACTGAAGCTTTCTTT	CASSLSRVGESTEAFF
-	TRBJ1-4	-	TRBV6-5	TGTGCCAGCAGTTACACCAGGCCCAGTTGGGGGGAAAAACTGTTTTTT	CASSYTRPSWGEKLFF
TRBD1	TRBJ2-6	-	TRBV29-1	TGCAGCGTTGAAGAGCGTAGGACAGGGGCTGGGGCCAACGTCCTGACTTTC	CSVEERRTGAGANVLTF
-	TRBJ2-3	-	TRBV7-2	TGTGCCAGCAGCTTTTCAATCGGCCCGTCAAACACAGATACGCAGTATTTT	CASSFSIGPSNTDTQYF
-	TRBJ2-7	-	TRBV27	TGTGCCAGCAGTTCACAGGGATACAACTACGAGCAGTACTTC	CASSSQGYNYEQYF
-	TRBJ2-1	once	TRBV28	TGTGCCAGCAGTTTAAGCAGATGGGGACTCCGACATGAGCAGTTCTTC	CASSLSRWGLRHEQFF
TRBD1	TRBJ2-3	few	TRBV11-1	TGTGCCAGCAGCCCCCGGGACAGGATCAGCACAGATACGCAGTATTTT	CASSPRDRISTDTQYF
-	TRBJ1-2	few	TRBV9	TGTGCCAGCAGCCCGGGAGTTGGGGCAGATGGCTACACCTTC	CASSPGVGADGYTF
TRBD1	TRBJ1-2	-	TRBV14	TGTGCCAGCAGCCCAGAGTTGTGGGACAGGGCCCTAAACTATGGCTACACCTTC	CASSPELWDRALNYGYTF
TRBD2	TRBJ2-5	-	TRBV9	TGTGCCAGCAGCGTAGGGGGACTAGCGGGAGTAGTGGAGACCCAGTACTTC	CASSVGGLAGVVETQYF
-	TRBJ2-2	-	TRBV7-2	TGTGCCAGCAGCTTAATCTCCGGAGGCCACGGGGAGCTGTTTTTT	CASSLISGGHGELFF
-	TRBJ2-7	-	TRBV19	TGTGCCTCCTCGTCGGCCCATTTATATTACGAGCAGTACTTC	CASSSAHLYYEQYF
-	TRBJ1-6	-	TRBV19	TGTGCCGTAGGGACGGGTTATAATTCACCCCTCCACTTT	CAVGTGYNSPLHF
-	TRBJ2-5	-	TRBV5-5	TGTGCCAGCAGCTTGGGCGGGGTCCTGGGGCTAGCACCCAACCAAGAGACCCAGTACTTC	CASSLGGVLGLAPNQETQYF
TRBD1	TRBJ1-4	-	TRBV6-1	TGTGCCAGCAGTGAAGGTCGACAGGGGAGGTGGCTAGGTGAAAAACTGTTTTTT	CASSEGRQGRWLGEKLFF
-	TRBJ2-1	-	TRBV20-1	TGCAGTGCTAGTTGGGACGCGGGAACCTACAATGAGCAGTTCTTC	CSASWDAGTYNEQFF
-	TRBJ1-3	-	TRBV19	TGTGCCAGTAGTATAATCACGGTCGGCAGGAGTATCTCTGGAAACACCATATATTTT	CASSIITVGRSISGNTIYF
-	TRBJ2-7	once	TRBV10-2	TGCGCCAGCAGTGACGGGACTGGGACCTACGAGCAGTACTTC	CASSDGTGTYEQYF
-	TRBJ2-5	-	TRBV11-2	TGTGCCAGCAGTACCAAAGAGACCCAGTACTTC	CASSTKETQYF
-	TRBJ1-4	-	TRBV21-1	TGTGCCAGCGTTGAAAAACTGTTTTTT	CASVEKLFF
-	TRBJ1-2	-	TRBV2	TGTGCCAGCAGGGTGCCGGGTCTGGATATTATTTTGGTGTCCTATGGCTACACCTTC	CASRVPGLDIILVSYGYTF
TRBD1	TRBJ1-6	-	TRBV4-1	TGCGCCAGCGCGCAGGGGGGTTCACCCCTCCACTTT	CASAQGGSPLHF
TRBD1	TRBJ1-1	-	TRBV20-1	TGCAGTGCGAGGGGACAGGGAGCAGCTTTCTTT	CSARGQGAAFF
-	TRBJ1-1	-	TRBV7-2	TGTGCCAGCAGCTCCCTGCCAGGGTGGACTGAAGCTTTCTTT	CASSSLPGWTEAFF
-	TRBJ2-1	-	TRBV6-5	TGTGCCAGCAGTTACGCAGGGCCCAGAGGTGAGCAGTTCTTC	CASSYAGPRGEQFF
-	TRBJ2-7	-	TRBV6-5	TGTGCCACAGCACCAGGTGAGGTCGGCGAGCAGTACTTC	CATAPGEVGEQYF
-	TRBJ1-2	-	TRBV5-4	TGTGCCAGCAGCTTCTCTAGACACTATGGCTACACCTTC	CASSFSRHYGYTF
-	TRBJ2-7	few	TRBV7-2	TGTGCCAGCAGCCCCCCGGACCTCGACGAGCAGTACTTC	CASSPPDLDEQYF